Below, one T cell receptor (beta chain) is given with its context. One entry per CDR3 protein, called by TCRdb with MiXCR from the RT-PCR reads. The sample contains 630,000 or so distinct CDR3 sequences, approximately 14% of which appear only once. This entry belongs to a study of response to subunit inactivated influenza vaccine. The CDR3 spans 16 residues. The germline gives CDR1 SQVTM, CDR2 ANQGSEA. V dropped 8 bases and J dropped 0; count of bases not matched to a gene: 9. Specimen: PBMCs from blood, collected less than 13 days after vaccination. The receptor was derived from a man in his forties or fifties who received an inactivated influenza vaccine. This chain joins TRBV29-1 and TRBJ2-1; TRBD2 matches at 11 bases. In nucleotides, the CDR3 is TGCAGCTCGAGAACTAGCGGGGGACACTCCTACAATGAGCAGTTCTTC. Protein: CSSRTSGGHSYNEQFF.